Given below is one T cell receptor (beta chain) in context. Its antigen is not yet known. Base quality data are lacking; no much larger clone is found one base away. TCRbeta CDR3 regions were amplified from genomic DNA using the immunoSEQ Assay, a bias-controlled multiplex PCR. On the authors' methods: The number of nucleated cells in each sample was estimated by amplification of reference gene primers within the assay. To quantify the absolute abundance of each unique TCRbeta CDR3 rearrangement, sequence reads were collapsed and filtered. For each sample, productive Simpson clonality was calculated by taking the square root of Simpson's diversity index across productive rearrangements. The source is immuneACCESS, and TCRdb retained only in-frame sequences with V and J called. Part of the clones is not carried over; for the studies checked, unresolved V genes explain less than half of this, and the remainder is unexplained. V and J calls and clone size come straight from that table; D and trimming were deduced from the DNA. The sample table contains 180,000 or so clones; only one count was recorded for over 75% of them. The biggest ten clones account for roughly 0.77% of the sample.

Participants in the prospective study were aged about 18 to 100 years, lived in about two dozen United States geographic areas, and enrolled through a virtual design. In the prospective study, cohorts were assigned on the basis of participant-reported clinical history obtained from a screening survey and a study questionnaire. For ImmuneRACE Cohort 3, a participant was defined as recovered based on two consecutive negative NP/OP PCR tests, clearance by a healthcare professional, or resolution of symptoms. Mobile phlebotomists in the prospective study collected whole blood, serum and a nasopharyngeal or oropharyngeal swab from every participant. Over a roughly 2-month period, participants in the prospective study had the option of providing additional blood draws and questionnaires. Before DNA extraction, prospective study blood samples were shipped either frozen or at room temperature. The source of the sample is a study of blood T cell repertoires in COVID-19 (dated by TCRdb to about 2020). Regarding the complete study: Collaborator samples came from the United States, Italy and Spain and covered acute and convalescent phases of COVID-19. The prospective study material was composed of cDNA or gDNA derived from T cells, B-cell-depleted T cells, or PBMCs. Subjects who had been exposed to COVID-19, were actively infected with it, or had recovered from it provided the deeply sampled blood TCRbeta repertoires that made up the dataset. A freely available public database, intended as a resource for researchers studying the immune response to SARS-CoV-2, is where the repertoires were released. The samples were drawn from the first 160 participants of the ongoing ImmuneRACE study and from some 1,300 subjects provided by 6 global collaborators. Nearly every sample came with metadata listing a de-identified subject ID, COVID-19 status, age in years and sex. HLA class I and class II types, where available, came from metadata supplied by the sample provider rather than from assay-based typing. The paper as a whole reports these results and caveats: The amount of clinical and demographic metadata varied by source and participant and was provided uncurated.

The CDR3 goes from the cysteine to the phenylalanine over 15 residues. Here the CDR3 DNA is all that survives: 45 bases in frame from base 1. V is shortened by 0 bases, J by 4 bases, and the region joining them spans 13 bases. The germline V gene (reference sequence) provides CDR1 MNHNY and CDR2 SVGAGI. The rearrangement combines TRBV6-6 with TRBJ2-7, with a weak D call of TRBD1 (6 bases match). The origin of this receptor is a woman aged 18-30 years who had recovered from COVID-19. Sequenced material: PBMCs or T cells enriched from blood (not recorded which). The CDR3 here reads CASSYSGQGWYEQYF. The DNA reads TGTGCCAGCAGTTACTCAGGGCAGGGGTGGTACGAGCAGTACTTC.